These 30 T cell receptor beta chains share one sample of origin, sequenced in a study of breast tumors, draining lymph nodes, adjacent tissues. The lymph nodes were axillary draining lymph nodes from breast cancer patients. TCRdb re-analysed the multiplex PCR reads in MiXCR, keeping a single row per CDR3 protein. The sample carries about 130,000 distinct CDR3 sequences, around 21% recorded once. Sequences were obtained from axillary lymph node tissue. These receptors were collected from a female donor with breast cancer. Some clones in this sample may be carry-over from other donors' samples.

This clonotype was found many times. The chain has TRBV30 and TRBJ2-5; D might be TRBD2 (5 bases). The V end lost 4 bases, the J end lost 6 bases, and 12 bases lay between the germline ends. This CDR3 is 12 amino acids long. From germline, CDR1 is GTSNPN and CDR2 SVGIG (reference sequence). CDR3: CAWMRDVKTQYF. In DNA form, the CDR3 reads TGTGCCTGGATGAGGGATGTAAAGACCCAGTACTTC.

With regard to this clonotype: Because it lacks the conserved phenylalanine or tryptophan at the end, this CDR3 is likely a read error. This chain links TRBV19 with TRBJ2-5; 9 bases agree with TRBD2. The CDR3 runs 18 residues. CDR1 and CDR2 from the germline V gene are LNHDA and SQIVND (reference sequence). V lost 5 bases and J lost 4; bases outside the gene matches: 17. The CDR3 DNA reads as TGTGCCAGTAGTCCACTGAGACTCGCGGGAGGGTCCAGAGAGACCCAGTACTCC. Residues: CASSPLRLAGGSRETQYS.

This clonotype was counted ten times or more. The CDR3 region is CASSLEGALYNEQFF. CDR3 sequence (DNA): TGCGCCAGCAGCTTAGAGGGGGCCCTTTACAATGAGCAGTTCTTC. V and J are TRBV5-1 and TRBJ2-1, with TRBD1 identical over 7 bases. Germline CDR1 reads SGHRS; CDR2 reads YFSETQ. This CDR3 region has 15 residues. J was trimmed by 4 bases and V by 2 bases; bases with no gene match: 6.

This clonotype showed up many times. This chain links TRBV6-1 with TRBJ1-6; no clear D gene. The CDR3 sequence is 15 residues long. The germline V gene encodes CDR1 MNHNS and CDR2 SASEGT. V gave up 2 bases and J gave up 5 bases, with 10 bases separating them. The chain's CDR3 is CASSESTADNSPLHF. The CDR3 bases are TGTGCCAGCAGTGAATCGACGGCCGATAATTCACCCCTCCACTTT.

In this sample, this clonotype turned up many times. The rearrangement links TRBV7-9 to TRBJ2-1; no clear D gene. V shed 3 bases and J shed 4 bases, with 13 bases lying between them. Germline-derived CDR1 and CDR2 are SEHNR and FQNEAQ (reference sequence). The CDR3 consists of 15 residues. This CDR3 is CASSFAGKGYNEQFF. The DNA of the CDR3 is TGTGCCAGCAGCTTTGCCGGAAAGGGTTACAATGAGCAGTTCTTC.

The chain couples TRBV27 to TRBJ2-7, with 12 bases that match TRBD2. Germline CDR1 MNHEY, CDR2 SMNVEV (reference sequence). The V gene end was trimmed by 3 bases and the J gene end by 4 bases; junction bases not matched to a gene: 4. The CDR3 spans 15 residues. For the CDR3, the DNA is TGTGCCAGCAGTTTTTCTGGACTAGCGGGGTACGAGCAGTACTTC. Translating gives CASSFSGLAGYEQYF.

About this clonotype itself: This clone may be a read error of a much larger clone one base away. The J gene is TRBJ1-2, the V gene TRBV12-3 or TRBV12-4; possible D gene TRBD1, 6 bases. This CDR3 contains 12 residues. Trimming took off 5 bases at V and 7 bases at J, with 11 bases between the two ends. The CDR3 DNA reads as TGTGCCAGCAGTGTTAACAGGGCTGGCTACACCTTC. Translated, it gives CASSVNRAGYTF.

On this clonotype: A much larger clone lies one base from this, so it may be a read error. CDR3 DNA: TGTGCCAGCAGTTCGACCTTCCAAGGGACCCAGTACTTC. It yields the protein CASSSTFQGTQYF. V is TRBV27 and J is TRBJ2-5; D remains unclear. Germline CDR1 reads MNHEY; CDR2 reads SMNVEV (reference sequence). The CDR3 sequence is 13 residues long.

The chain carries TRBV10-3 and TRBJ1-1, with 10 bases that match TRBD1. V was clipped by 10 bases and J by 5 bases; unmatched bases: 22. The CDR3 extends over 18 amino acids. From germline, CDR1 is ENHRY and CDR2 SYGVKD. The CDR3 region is CASSYRSGAPGQGTEAFF. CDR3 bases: TGTGCCAGCAGCTATCGTTCGGGTGCGCCGGGACAGGGGACTGAAGCTTTCTTT.

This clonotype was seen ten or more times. The CDR3 loop is CATSDPGITGQYF. DNA for the CDR3: TGTGCCACCAGTGATCCCGGGATAACCGGGCAGTACTTC. The V call is TRBV24-1, the J call TRBJ2-7, with TRBD2 as a possible D gene (5 bases). V lost 3 bases to trimming and J lost 9 bases, with 14 bases between them. The CDR3 is 13 amino acids. Germline V gene data show CDR1 as KGHDR and CDR2 as SFDVKD.

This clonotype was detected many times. The CDR3 sequence: CASRTGGVTYNEQFF. The DNA for the CDR3 is TGCGCCAGCAGGACAGGGGGAGTGACCTACAATGAGCAGTTCTTC. V gene TRBV5-1 combines with J gene TRBJ2-1; 9 bases are shared with TRBD1. V lost 5 bases and J lost 2; bases outside the gene matches: 5. The germline CDR1 and CDR2 sequences are SGHRS and YFSETQ. CDR3 size: 15 residues.

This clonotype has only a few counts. The CDR3 coding sequence is TGTGCCAGCAGTACGCACAGCGGGGTCGGAGAGACCCAGTACTTC. Translating it yields CASSTHSGVGETQYF. The J gene is TRBJ2-5, the V gene TRBV27; 7 nucleotides agree with TRBD2. The length of the CDR3 is 15 residues. Looked up from germline, CDR1 is MNHEY and CDR2 is SMNVEV (reference sequence). J gave up 4 bases and V 5 bases, and 10 bases lay outside the gene matches.

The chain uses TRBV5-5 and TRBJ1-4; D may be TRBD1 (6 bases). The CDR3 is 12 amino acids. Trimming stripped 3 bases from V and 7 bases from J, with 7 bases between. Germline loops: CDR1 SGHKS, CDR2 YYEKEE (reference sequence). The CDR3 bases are TGTGCCAGCAGCTCACAGGGTGAAAAACTGTTTTTT. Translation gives CASSSQGEKLFF.

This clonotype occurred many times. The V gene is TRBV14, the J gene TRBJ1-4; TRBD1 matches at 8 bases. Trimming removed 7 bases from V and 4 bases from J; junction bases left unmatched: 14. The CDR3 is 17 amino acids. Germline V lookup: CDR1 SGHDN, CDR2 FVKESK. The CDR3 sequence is CASTSREDRVLNEKLFF. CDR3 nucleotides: TGTGCCAGCACCTCAAGGGAGGACAGGGTCCTTAATGAAAAACTGTTTTTT.

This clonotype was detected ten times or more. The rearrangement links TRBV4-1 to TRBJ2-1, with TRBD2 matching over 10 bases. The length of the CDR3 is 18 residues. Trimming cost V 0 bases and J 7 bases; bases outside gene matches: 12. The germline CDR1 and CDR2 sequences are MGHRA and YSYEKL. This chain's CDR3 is CASSQDGFSGRLGNEQFF. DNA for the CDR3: TGCGCCAGCAGCCAAGATGGGTTTAGCGGGAGGTTAGGGAATGAGCAGTTCTTC.

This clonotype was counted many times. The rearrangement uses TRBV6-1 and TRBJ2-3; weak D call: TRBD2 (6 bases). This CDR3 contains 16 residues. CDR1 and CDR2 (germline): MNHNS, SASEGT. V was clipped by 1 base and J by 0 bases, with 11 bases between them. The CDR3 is CASSEGERVSTDTQYF. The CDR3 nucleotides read TGTGCCAGCAGTGAAGGGGAGCGGGTGAGCACAGATACGCAGTATTTT.

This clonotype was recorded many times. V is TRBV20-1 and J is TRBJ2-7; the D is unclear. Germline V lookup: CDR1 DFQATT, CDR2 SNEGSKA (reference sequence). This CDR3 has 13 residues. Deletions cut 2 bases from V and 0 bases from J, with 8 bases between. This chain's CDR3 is CSARPASSYEQYF. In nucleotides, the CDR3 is TGCAGTGCTAGACCGGCTAGCTCCTACGAGCAGTACTTC.

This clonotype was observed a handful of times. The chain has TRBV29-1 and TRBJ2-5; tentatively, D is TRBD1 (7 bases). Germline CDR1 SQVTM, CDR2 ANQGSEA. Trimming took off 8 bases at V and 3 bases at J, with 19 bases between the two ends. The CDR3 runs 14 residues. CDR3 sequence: CSPGPRGAKETQYF. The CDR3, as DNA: TGCAGCCCGGGCCCCAGGGGGGCCAAAGAGACCCAGTACTTC.

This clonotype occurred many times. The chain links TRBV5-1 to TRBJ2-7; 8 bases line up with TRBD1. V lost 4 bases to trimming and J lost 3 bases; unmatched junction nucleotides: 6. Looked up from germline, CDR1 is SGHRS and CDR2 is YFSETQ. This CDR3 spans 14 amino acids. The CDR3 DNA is TGCGCCAGCAGCCCCCCGGGACAGGTCTACGAGCAGTACTTC. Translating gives CASSPPGQVYEQYF.

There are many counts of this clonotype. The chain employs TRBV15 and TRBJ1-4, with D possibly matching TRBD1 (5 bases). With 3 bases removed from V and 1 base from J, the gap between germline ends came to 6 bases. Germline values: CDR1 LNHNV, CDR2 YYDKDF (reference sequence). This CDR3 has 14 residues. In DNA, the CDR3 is TGTGCCACCAGCAGGACAGTAACTAATGAAAAACTGTTTTTT. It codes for CATSRTVTNEKLFF.

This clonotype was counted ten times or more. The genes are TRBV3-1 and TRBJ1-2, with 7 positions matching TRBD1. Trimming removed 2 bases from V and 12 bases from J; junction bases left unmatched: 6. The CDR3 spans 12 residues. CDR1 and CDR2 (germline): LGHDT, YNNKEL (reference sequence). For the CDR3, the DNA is TGTGCCAGCAGCCAACTCACAGGGGCAAACACCTTC. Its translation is CASSQLTGANTF.

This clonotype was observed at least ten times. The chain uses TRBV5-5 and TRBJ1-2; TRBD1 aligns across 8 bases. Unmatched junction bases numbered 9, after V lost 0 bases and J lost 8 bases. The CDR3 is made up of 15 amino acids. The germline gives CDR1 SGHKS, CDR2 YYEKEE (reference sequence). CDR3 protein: CASSLGGQDFWGYTF. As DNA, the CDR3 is TGTGCCAGCAGCTTGGGGGGACAGGATTTTTGGGGCTACACCTTC.

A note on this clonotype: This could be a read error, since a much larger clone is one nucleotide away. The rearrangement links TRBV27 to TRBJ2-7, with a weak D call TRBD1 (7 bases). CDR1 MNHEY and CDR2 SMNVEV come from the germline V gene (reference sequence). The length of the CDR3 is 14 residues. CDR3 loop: CASSLRGASYELYF. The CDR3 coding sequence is TGTGCCAGCAGTCTCAGGGGGGCCTCCTACGAGCTGTACTTC.

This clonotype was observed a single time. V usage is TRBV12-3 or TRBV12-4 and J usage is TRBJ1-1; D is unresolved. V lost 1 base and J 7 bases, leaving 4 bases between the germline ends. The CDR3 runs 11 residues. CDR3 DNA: TGTGCCAGCAGTTTAGGCCTTGAAGCTTTCTTT. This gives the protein CASSLGLEAFF.

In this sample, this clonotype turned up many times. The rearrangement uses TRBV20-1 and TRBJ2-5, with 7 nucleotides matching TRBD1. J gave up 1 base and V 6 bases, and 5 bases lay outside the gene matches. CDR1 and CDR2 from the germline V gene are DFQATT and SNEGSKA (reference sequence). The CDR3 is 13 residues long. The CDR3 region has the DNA TGCAGTGCCACGGGACAGATCCAAGAGACCCAGTACTTC. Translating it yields CSATGQIQETQYF.

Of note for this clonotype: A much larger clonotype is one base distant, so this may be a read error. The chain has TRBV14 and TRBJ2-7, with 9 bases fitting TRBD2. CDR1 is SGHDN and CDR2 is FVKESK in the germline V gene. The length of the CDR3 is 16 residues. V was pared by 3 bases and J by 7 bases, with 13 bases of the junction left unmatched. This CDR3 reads CASSHLAGDPCNEQYF. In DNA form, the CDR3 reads TGTGCCAGCAGCCACTTAGCGGGAGACCCGTGCAATGAGCAGTACTTC.

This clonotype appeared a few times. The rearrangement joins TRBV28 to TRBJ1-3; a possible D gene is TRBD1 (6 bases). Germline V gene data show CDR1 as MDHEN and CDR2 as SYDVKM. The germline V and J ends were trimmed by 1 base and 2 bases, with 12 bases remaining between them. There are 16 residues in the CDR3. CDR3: CASSLFRGRAGNTIYF. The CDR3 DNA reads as TGTGCCAGCAGTTTATTTCGGGGGCGCGCTGGAAACACCATATATTTT.

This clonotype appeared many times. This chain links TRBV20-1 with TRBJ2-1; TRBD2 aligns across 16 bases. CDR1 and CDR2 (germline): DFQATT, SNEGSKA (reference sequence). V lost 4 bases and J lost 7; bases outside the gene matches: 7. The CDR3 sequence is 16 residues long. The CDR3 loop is CSATGTSGRAGNEQFF. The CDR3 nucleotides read TGCAGTGCTACCGGGACTAGCGGGAGGGCCGGTAATGAGCAGTTCTTC.

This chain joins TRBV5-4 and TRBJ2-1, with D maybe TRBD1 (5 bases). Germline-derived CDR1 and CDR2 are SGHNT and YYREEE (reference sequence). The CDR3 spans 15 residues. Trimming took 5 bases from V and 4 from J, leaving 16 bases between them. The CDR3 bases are TGTGCCAGCAGTCAGAGAAGCAGGGAATACAATGAGCAGTTCTTC. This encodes CASSQRSREYNEQFF.

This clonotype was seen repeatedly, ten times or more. CDR3 DNA: TGTGCCAGCAGTGAACAAGGGGTTCAGCCCCAGCATTTT. Protein product: CASSEQGVQPQHF. V gene TRBV6-1 combines with J gene TRBJ1-5, with D perhaps matching TRBD1 (5 bases). The CDR3 covers 13 residues. The V end was cut by 2 bases, the J end by 6 bases, with 8 bases between. Germline loops: CDR1 MNHNS, CDR2 SASEGT.